Each of the 8 T cell receptor beta chains below was sequenced from the same sample in a study of CD8+ T cells in alopecia areata. Extracted RNA was reverse transcribed, and the resulting cDNA served as sequencing template. The table came from immunoSEQ multiplex PCR; TCRdb's copy has only in-frame clones and leaves some out. The sample lists about 97,000 clones, 35% to 45% occurring once. Sequencing was performed on CD4+ T cells sorted from blood. These TCRs come from a human donor with alopecia areata.

The CDR3 here is CASRPPTGGYTEAFF. In DNA, the CDR3 is TGTGCCAGCAGACCACCGACAGGGGGTTACACTGAAGCTTTCTTT. V gene TRBV6-5 combines with J gene TRBJ1-1; 9 bases agree with TRBD1. Unmatched junction bases numbered 8, after V lost 6 bases and J lost 3 bases. Germline V gene data show CDR1 as MNHEY and CDR2 as SVGAGI. This CDR3 spans 15 amino acids.

This clone was counted only a few times. CDR3 residues: CASSLGTSGTPYEQYF. The DNA for the CDR3 is TGTGCCAGCAGCCTAGGGACTAGCGGGACTCCGTACGAGCAGTACTTC. The V and J genes are TRBV7-2 and TRBJ2-7; 13 nucleotides agree with TRBD2. There are 16 residues in the CDR3. The J segment lost 4 bases and the V segment lost 5 bases, leaving 8 bases of the junction unmatched. Per the germline V gene, CDR1 is SGHTA and CDR2 is FQGNSA. The full variable domain, rest sourced from reference TRBV7-2 and TRBJ2-7, is GAGVSQSPSNKVTEKGKDVELRCDPISGHTALYWYRQSLGQGLEFLIYFQGNSAPDKSGLPSDRFSAERTGGSVSTLTIQRTQQEDSAVYLCASSLGTSGTPYEQYFGPGTRLTVT.

V and J are TRBV30 and TRBJ2-6; 7 nucleotides agree with TRBD1. This CDR3 spans 16 amino acids. V lost 5 bases to trimming and J lost 0 bases; unmatched junction nucleotides: 7. The germline V gene encodes CDR1 GTSNPN and CDR2 SVGIG (reference sequence). The CDR3: CAWADRVLSGANVLTF. The CDR3 DNA sequence: TGTGCCTGGGCAGACAGGGTCCTCTCTGGGGCCAACGTCCTGACTTTC.

This chain joins TRBV29-1 and TRBJ1-1; TRBD1 matches 8 bases. V shed 6 bases, J shed 3 bases, and the junction held 6 bases outside the gene matches. This CDR3 has 13 amino acids. Germline V lookup: CDR1 SQVTM, CDR2 ANQGSEA. CDR3 in DNA: TGCAGCGTAAACAGGGGGGCGGACACTGAAGCTTTCTTT. It yields the protein CSVNRGADTEAFF.

The chain couples TRBV7-9 to TRBJ1-1; D is perhaps TRBD1 (6 bases). Trimming took off 5 bases at V and 3 bases at J, with 22 bases between the two ends. The germline gives CDR1 SEHNR, CDR2 FQNEAQ (reference sequence). CDR3 length: 17 amino acids. In DNA, the CDR3 is TGTGCCAGCAGCGGTACTTTCGGGGGGCGACGGGACACTGAAGCTTTCTTT. Its translation: CASSGTFGGRRDTEAFF.

The table lists this clone with a few counts. This sequence joins TRBV6-5 and TRBJ2-1; no definite D call. Trimming removed 2 bases from V and 4 bases from J, with 12 bases in between. This CDR3 contains 15 residues. The germline V gene has CDR1 MNHEY and CDR2 SVGAGI. The CDR3 is CASSYRVGAYNEQFF. The CDR3 DNA follows: TGTGCCAGCAGTTACCGCGTCGGCGCATACAATGAGCAGTTCTTC.

This clone has more than one count but fewer than ten. The gene calls are TRBV19 and TRBJ2-1; D remains ambiguous. V lost 6 bases to trimming and J lost 9 bases, with 9 bases between them. The CDR3 is 11 residues long. The germline CDR1 and CDR2 sequences are LNHDA and SQIVND (reference sequence). The CDR3 here is CASSSRGEQFF. In nucleotides, the CDR3 is TGTGCCAGTAGCAGTAGAGGTGAGCAGTTCTTC.

A few counts support this clone. V gene TRBV30 combines with J gene TRBJ1-2; D perhaps matches TRBD1 (6 bases). The V end lost 2 bases, the J end lost 7 bases, and 8 bases lay between the germline ends. Germline loops: CDR1 GTSNPN, CDR2 SVGIG (reference sequence). The CDR3 totals 11 residues. The CDR3 DNA reads as TGTGCCTGGAGTCGGGGGGCTGGCTACACCTTC. It is translated as CAWSRGAGYTF.